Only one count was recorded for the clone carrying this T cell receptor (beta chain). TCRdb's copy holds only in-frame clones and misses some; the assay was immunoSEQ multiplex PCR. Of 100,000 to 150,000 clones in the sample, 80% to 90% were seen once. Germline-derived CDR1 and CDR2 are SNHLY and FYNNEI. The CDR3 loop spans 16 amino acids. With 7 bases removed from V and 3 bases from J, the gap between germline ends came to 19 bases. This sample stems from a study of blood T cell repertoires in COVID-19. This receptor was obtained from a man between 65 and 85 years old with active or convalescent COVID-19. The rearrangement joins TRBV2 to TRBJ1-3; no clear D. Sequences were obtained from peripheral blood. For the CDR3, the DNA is TGTGCCAGCACTTATTCCGGGAGTAGGATTGGAAACACCATATATTTT. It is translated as CASTYSGSRIGNTIYF. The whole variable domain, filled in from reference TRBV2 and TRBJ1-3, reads EPEVTQTPSHQVTQMGQEVILRCVPISNHLYFYWYRQILGQKVEFLVSFYNNEISEKSEIFDDQFSVERPDGSNFTLKIRSTKLEDSAMYFCASTYSGSRIGNTIYFGEGSWLTVV.